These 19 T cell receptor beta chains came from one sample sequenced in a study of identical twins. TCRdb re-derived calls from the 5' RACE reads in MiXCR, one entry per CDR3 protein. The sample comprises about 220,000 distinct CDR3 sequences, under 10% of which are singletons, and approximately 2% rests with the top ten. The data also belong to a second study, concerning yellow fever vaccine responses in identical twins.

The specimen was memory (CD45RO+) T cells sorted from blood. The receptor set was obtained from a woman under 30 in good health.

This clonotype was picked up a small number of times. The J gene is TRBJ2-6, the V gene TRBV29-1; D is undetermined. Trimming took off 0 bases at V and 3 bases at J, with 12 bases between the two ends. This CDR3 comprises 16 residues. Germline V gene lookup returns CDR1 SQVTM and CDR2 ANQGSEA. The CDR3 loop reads CSVEDRSGSGANVLTF. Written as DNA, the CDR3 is TGCAGCGTTGAAGATCGGTCGGGTAGTGGGGCCAACGTCCTGACTTTC.

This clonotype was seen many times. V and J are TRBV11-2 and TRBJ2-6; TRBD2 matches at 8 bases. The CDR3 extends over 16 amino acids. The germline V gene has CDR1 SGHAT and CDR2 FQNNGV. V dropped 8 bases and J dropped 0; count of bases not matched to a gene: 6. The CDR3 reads CASPGGISSGANVLTF. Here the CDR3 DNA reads TGTGCCAGCCCGGGAGGGATTTCCTCTGGGGCCAACGTCCTGACTTTC. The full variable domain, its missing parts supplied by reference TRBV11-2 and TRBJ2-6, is EAGVAQSPRYKIIEKRQSVAFWCNPISGHATLYWYQQILGQGPKLLIQFQNNGVVDDSQLPKDRFSAERLKGVDSTLKIQPAKLEDSAVYLCASPGGISSGANVLTFGAGSRLTVL.

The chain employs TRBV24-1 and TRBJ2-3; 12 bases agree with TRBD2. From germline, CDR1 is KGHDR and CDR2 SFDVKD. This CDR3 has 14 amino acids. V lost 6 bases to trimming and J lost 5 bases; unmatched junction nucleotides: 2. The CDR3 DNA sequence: TGTGCCACCAGTCCTAGCGGGAGGGAAGATACGCAGTATTTT. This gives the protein CATSPSGREDTQYF.

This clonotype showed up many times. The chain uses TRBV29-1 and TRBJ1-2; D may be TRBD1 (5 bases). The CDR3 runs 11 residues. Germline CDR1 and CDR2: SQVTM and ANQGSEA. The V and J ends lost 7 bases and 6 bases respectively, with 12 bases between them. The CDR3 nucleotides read TGCAGCGGAGGGGACGGGGATGGCTACACCTTC. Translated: CSGGDGDGYTF.

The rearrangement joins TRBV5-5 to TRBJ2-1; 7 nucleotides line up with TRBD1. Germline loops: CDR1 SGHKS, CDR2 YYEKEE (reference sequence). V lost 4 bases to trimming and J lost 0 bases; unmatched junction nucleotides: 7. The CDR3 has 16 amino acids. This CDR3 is CASSRARDSSYNEQFF. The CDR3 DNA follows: TGTGCCAGCAGCCGCGCCAGGGACAGCTCCTACAATGAGCAGTTCTTC.

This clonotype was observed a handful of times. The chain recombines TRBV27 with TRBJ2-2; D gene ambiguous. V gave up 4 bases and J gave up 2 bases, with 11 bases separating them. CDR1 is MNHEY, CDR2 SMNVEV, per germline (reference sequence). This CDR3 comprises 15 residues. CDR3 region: CASSSKLQNTGELFF. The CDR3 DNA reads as TGTGCCAGCAGTTCCAAACTTCAAAACACCGGGGAGCTGTTTTTT.

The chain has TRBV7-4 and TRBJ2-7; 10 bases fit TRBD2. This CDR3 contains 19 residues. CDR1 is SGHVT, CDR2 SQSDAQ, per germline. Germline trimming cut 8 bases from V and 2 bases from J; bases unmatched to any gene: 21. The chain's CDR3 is CASCQEMPSGSPHPYEQYF. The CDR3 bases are TGTGCCAGCTGCCAGGAGATGCCTAGCGGGAGCCCACACCCCTACGAGCAGTACTTC.

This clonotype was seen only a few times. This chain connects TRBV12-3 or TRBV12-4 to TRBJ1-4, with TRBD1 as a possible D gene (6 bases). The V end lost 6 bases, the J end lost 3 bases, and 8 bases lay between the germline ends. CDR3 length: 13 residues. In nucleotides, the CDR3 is TGTGCCAGCAGAGGGGGAGCTAATGAAAAACTGTTTTTT. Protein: CASRGGANEKLFF.

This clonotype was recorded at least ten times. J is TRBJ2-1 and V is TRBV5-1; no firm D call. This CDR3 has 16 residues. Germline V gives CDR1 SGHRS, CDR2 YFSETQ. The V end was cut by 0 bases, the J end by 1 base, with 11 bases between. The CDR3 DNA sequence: TGCGCCAGCAGCTTGGTATTTGGGGTTTCCTACAATGAGCAGTTCTTC. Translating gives CASSLVFGVSYNEQFF.

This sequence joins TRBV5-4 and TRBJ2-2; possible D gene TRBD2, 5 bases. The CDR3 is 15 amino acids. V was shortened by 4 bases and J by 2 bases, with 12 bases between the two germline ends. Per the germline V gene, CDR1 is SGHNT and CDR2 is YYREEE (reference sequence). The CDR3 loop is CASSGVAGNTGELFF. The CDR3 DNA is TGTGCCAGCAGCGGTGTGGCGGGTAACACCGGGGAGCTGTTTTTT.

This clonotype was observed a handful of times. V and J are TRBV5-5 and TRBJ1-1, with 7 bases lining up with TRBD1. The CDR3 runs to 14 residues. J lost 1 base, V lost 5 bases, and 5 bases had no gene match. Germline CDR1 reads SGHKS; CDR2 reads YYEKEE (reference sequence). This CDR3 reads CASSITGENTEAFF. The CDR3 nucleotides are TGTGCCAGCAGTATCACAGGGGAGAACACTGAAGCTTTCTTT.

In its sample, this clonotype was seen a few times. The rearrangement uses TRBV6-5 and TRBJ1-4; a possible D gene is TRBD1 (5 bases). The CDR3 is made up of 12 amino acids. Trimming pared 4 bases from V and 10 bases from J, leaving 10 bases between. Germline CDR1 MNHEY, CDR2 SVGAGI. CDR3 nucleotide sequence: TGTGCCAGCAGTTCAAACACAGGAAAACTGTTTTTT. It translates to CASSSNTGKLFF.

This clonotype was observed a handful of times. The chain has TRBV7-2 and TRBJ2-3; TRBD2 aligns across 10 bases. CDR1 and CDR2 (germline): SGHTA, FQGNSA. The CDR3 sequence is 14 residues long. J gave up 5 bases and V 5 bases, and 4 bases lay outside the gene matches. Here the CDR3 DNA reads TGTGCCAGCAGCGCCACTAGCGGGAAAGATACGCAGTATTTT. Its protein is CASSATSGKDTQYF.

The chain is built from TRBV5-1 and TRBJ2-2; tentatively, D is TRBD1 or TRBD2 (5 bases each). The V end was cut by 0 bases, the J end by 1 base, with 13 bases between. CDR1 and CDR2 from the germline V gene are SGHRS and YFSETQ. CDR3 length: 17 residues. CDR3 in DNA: TGCGCCAGCAGCTTGGTGCTGGGACCAAAGAACACCGGGGAGCTGTTTTTT. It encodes CASSLVLGPKNTGELFF.

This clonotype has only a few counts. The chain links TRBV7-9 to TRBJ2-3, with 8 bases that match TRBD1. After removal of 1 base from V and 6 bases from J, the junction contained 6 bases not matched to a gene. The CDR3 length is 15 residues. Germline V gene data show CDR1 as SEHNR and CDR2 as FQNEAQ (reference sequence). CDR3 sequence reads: CASSLGQGAVDTQYF. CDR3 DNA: TGTGCCAGCAGCTTAGGCCAGGGGGCCGTCGATACGCAGTATTTT.

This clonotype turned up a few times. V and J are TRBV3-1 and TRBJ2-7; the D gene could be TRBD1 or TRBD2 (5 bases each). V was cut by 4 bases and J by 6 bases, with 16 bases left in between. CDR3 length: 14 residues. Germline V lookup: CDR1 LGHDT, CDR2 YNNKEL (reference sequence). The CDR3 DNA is TGTGCCAGCAGCCCCGGGGCGGTCTTGAGCGAGCAGTACTTC. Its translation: CASSPGAVLSEQYF.

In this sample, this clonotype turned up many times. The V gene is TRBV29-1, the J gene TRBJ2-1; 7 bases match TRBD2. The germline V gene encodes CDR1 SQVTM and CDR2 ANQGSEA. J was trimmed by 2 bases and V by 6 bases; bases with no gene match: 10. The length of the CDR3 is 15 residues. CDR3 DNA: TGCAGCGTCGATACCCTCAGCGGGGCCTACAATGAGCAGTTCTTC. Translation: CSVDTLSGAYNEQFF.

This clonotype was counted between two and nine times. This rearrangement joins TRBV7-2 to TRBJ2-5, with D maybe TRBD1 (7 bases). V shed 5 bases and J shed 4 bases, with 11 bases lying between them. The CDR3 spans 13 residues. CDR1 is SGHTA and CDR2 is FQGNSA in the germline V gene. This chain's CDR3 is CASSKQGGETQYF. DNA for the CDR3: TGTGCCAGCAGCAAGCAGGGGGGAGAGACCCAGTACTTC.

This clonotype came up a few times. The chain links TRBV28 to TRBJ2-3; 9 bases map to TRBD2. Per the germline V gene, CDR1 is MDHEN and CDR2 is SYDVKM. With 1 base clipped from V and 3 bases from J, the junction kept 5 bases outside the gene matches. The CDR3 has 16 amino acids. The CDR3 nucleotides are TGTGCCAGCAGTTTATCAAGCGGGAGGTTGACAGATACGCAGTATTTT. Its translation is CASSLSSGRLTDTQYF.